The clone carrying this T cell receptor (beta chain) was counted a few times. Its antigen is not identified. The source of the sample is a study of cytomegalovirus exposure and HLA in healthy donors. Findings and caveats of the study: Three CMV-associated chains were confirmed in vitro to be specific for CMV antigens.

The study ran its PCR with 60 Vbeta and 13 Jbeta primers. Using immunoSEQ multiplex PCR, the repertoire was profiled, and TCRdb retains in-frame clones only, with some absent. The data hold some 150,000 clones, with approximately 80% observed a single time. The CDR3 is made up of 15 amino acids. The germline V gene has CDR1 KGHSH and CDR2 LQKENI. V lost 3 bases and J 7 bases, leaving 15 bases between the germline ends. The sample was PBMCs. The chain couples TRBV18 to TRBJ1-4; D gene unclear. The TCR was taken from a woman younger than 30 in good health and CMV-seronegative. CDR3 sequence: CASSPFAHHGEKLFF. The CDR3 DNA is TGTGCCAGCTCACCGTTCGCCCATCACGGTGAAAAACTGTTTTTT.